This T cell receptor beta chain is from a study of response to subunit inactivated influenza vaccine. This clonotype was counted only a few times. No antigen is known for it. TCRdb analysed the RT-PCR reads with MiXCR anew, one entry per CDR3 protein. The sample includes around 650,000 distinct CDR3 sequences, roughly 14% of them seen just once. Findings and caveats of the study: The authors put forward the suggestion that each seasonal influenza vaccination may bring in only a limited number of new T cells.

Germline V lookup: CDR1 SGHTA, CDR2 FQGNSA. The CDR3 runs 16 residues. The trim removed 6 bases at V and 6 bases at J, leaving 13 bases unmatched. V usage is TRBV7-2 and J usage is TRBJ2-3; TRBD2 aligns across 9 bases. This specimen was PBMCs from blood, taken less than 13 days after vaccination. This sequence originates from a man between 45 and 60 years old who received an inactivated influenza vaccine. The CDR3 is CASSYGLGGGVDTQYF. CDR3 DNA: TGTGCCAGCAGTTACGGCCTGGGCGGGGGGGTTGATACGCAGTATTTT.